This is a list of T cell receptor beta chains from one sample in a study of cytomegalovirus exposure and HLA in healthy donors. Sequencing used immunoSEQ multiplex PCR; TCRdb keeps in-frame clones, though not all of them. This table holds around 210,000 clones, about 77% found once. Material for sequencing was PBMCs. The receptors here all came from a boy between 10 and 17 years old in good health and CMV-seronegative. Both conserved end residues are part of each CDR3. Only part of the rows carry a size: once, few, many, or a class if the clone is expanded.

V: TRBV6-5
J: TRBJ2-7
size: -
CDR3: CASSLGQGLPAEQYF

V: TRBV7-8
J: TRBJ1-2
size: -
CDR3: CASSLDFGVPNYGYTF

V: TRBV29-1
J: TRBJ2-3
size: -
CDR3: CSVPTGGLTDTQYF

V: TRBV11-3
J: TRBJ1-1
size: -
CDR3: CASSFYGETEAFF

V: TRBV13
J: TRBJ2-7
size: -
CDR3: CASSFSNPYEQYF

V: TRBV2
J: TRBJ1-2
size: once
CDR3: CASTLGQPRSYGYTF

V: TRBV27
J: TRBJ2-6
size: -
CDR3: CASNPRGSGANVLTF

V: TRBV10-3
J: TRBJ1-5
size: -
CDR3: CAISESLGVNQPQHF

V: TRBV5-5
J: TRBJ2-7
size: -
CDR3: CASSLQGLAYEQYF

V: TRBV19
J: TRBJ2-3
size: -
CDR3: CASSIWGRTDTQYF

V: TRBV10-3
J: TRBJ2-7
size: few
CDR3: CAISPGAQSSYEQYF

V: TRBV30
J: TRBJ1-2
size: -
CDR3: CAWGDRAYGYTF

V: TRBV7-9
J: TRBJ1-2
size: few
CDR3: CAGQSRSTTF

V: TRBV9
J: TRBJ1-1
size: -
CDR3: CASSVYPTGDTEAFF

V: TRBV11-2
J: TRBJ1-2
size: -
CDR3: CASSLQITTGRWDGYTF

V: TRBV7-8
J: TRBJ1-2
size: few
CDR3: CASSPRQGTLRRYTF

V: TRBV9
J: TRBJ2-1
size: -
CDR3: CASSVGPGNEQFF

V: TRBV5-1
J: TRBJ2-1
size: -
CDR3: CASSRTSGGNEQFF

V: TRBV5-4
J: TRBJ1-5
size: -
CDR3: CASSLIRKALEGNQPQHF

V: TRBV7-8
J: TRBJ2-2
size: -
CDR3: CASSRLAGDHTGELFF

V: TRBV5-5
J: TRBJ1-5
size: -
CDR3: CASSLGSSNQPQHF

V: TRBV30
J: TRBJ2-4
size: -
CDR3: CAWSDRPGQNIQYF

V: TRBV28
J: TRBJ1-2
size: -
CDR3: CASSVIRDRAYGYTF

V: TRBV7-9
J: TRBJ1-2
size: few
CDR3: CASSPYTGEEGYTF